The entry below gives a single TCR beta chain sequence along with its context. The target antigen is unknown. V gave up 4 bases and J gave up 5 bases; unmatched junction bases: 5. The CDR3 runs 15 residues. Germline V gene lookup returns CDR1 MDHEN and CDR2 SYDVKM. Some clones are missing from TCRdb's copy, which holds only in-frame ones; the method was immunoSEQ multiplex PCR. The sample lists fewer than 250,000 clones, roughly 91% occurring once. This record comes from a study of cytomegalovirus exposure and HLA in healthy donors. Study-wide context: The same platform as the approximately 700 first-cohort repertoires was used for the 90 to 150 validation repertoires, a later analysis reported. Study-wide points: A list of 150 or so TCR beta chains associated with cytomegalovirus was given. For most TCR sequences rarity was the rule, although some public TCRs occurred in many donors. The tendency of first-cohort TCR clusters to co-occur in the roughly 130 validation repertoires was the finding of a later analysis.

The origin of this receptor is a woman aged 18-30 years in good health and CMV-seropositive. Sequencing was done on a sample of PBMCs. This chain connects TRBV28 to TRBJ2-1, with 10 bases matching TRBD2. Here the CDR3 DNA reads TGTGCCAGCAGTTGGACTAGCGGAACCAACAATGAGCAGTTCTTC. It translates to CASSWTSGTNNEQFF. Combining the CDR3 with reference TRBV28 and TRBJ2-1 gives the whole variable domain DVKVTQSSRYLVKRTGEKVFLECVQDMDHENMFWYRQDPGLGLRLIYFSYDVKMKEKGDIPEGYSVSREKKERFSLILESASTNQTSMYLCASSWTSGTNNEQFFGPGTRLTVL.